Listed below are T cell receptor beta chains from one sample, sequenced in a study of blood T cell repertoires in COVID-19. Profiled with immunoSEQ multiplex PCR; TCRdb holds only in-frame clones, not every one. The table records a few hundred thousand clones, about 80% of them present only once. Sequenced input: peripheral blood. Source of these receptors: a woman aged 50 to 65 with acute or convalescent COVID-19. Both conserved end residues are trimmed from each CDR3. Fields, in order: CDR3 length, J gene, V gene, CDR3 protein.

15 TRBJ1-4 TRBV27 ASSRGAGGWTNEKLF
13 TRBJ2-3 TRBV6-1 ASSEERGGTDTQY
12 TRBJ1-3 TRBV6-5 ASSQRGGLNTIY
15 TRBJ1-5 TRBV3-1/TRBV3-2 ASSGGPRPFGNQPQH
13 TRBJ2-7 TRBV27 ASKMPGQGVYEQY
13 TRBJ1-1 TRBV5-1 ASSLVGGLNTEAF
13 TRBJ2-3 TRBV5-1 ASSLGWATTDTQY
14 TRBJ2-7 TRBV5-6 ASSLSPGQGVPGQY
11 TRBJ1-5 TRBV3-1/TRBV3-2 ASSQALNQPQH
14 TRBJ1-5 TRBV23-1 ASSQSRDVSNQPQH
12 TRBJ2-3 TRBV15 ATSLVQYGDTQY
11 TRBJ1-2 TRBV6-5 ASRRGTAYGYT
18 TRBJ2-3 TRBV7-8 ASSLGTSGNIPSSTDTQY
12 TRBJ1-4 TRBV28 ASSSRDRVEKLF
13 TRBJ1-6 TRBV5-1 ASKGGERTNSPLH
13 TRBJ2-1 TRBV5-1 ASTPTGTSYNEQF
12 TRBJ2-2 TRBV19 ASQTSANTGELF
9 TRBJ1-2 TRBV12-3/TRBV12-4 ASSSLYGYT
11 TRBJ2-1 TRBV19 ASSIQRLGEQF
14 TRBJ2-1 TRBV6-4 ASTRHGGSSYNEQF
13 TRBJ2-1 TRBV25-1 ASSPGGRSYNEQF
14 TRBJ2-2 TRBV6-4 ASSNGQAANTGELF
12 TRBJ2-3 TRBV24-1 ATSGWTDTDTQY
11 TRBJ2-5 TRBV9 ASSVDFLETQY
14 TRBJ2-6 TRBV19 ASSIVVFTGANVLT
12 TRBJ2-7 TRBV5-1 ASSNGTYVYEQY
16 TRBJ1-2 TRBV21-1 ASSPTGGTGLNSESYT
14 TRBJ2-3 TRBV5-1 ASSSATSGITDTQY
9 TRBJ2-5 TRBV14 ASSRGETQY
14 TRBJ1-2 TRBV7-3 ASTPPRFLANYGYT
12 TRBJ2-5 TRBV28 ASSSRDSQETQY
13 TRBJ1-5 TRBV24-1 ATSEGGGSNQPQH
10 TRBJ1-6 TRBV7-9 ASSRLRGPLH
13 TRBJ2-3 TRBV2 ASSDSGRAVGTQY
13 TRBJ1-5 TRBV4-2 TSNLMDGNNQPQH
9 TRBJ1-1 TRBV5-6 ASSSWHEAF
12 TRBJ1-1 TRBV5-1 ASSFQGEDTEAF
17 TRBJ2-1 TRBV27 ASSLSLYDRVPSYNEQF
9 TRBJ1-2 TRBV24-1 ATVPESGYT
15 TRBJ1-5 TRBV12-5 ASGLVIDGDSNQPQH